The 12 T cell receptor beta chains given below trace back to one sample, sequenced in a study of vaccination effects on CD4 cells after COVID-19. Their antigens remain unidentified. ViraFEST used viral peptide pools to expand antigen-specific CD4+ T cells before sequencing. Once cultured for roughly nine days, the cells underwent separation to obtain CD4+ T cells. PCR-confirmed SARS-CoV-2 infection occurred in the person between March and December 2020. The participants, recipients of two vaccine doses, got either BNT162b2 or mRNA-1273. Assay: immunoSEQ multiplex PCR; the TCRdb copy retains only in-frame clones and omits some. The sample yields about 14,000 clones, around 79% seen once. Sequenced here: CD4+ T cells from PBMCs cultured with HCoV-NL63 spike peptides, sampled after COVID-19 vaccination. The source of these receptors is a human donor who had a prior SARS-CoV-2 infection.

This chain joins TRBV2 and TRBJ2-2; 8 bases agree with TRBD1. Trimming took 6 bases from V and 4 from J; bases not matched to a gene: 13. The CDR3 has 17 residues. Germline CDR1 and CDR2: SNHLY and FYNNEI. The CDR3 DNA reads TGTGCCAGCAGGCCCGGGACAGGAGGAACGACCACCGGGGAGCTGTTTTTT. Its translation is CASRPGTGGTTTGELFF. The complete variable domain, with remaining parts taken from reference TRBV2 and TRBJ2-2, reads EPEVTQTPSHQVTQMGQEVILRCVPISNHLYFYWYRQILGQKVEFLVSFYNNEISEKSEIFDDQFSVERPDGSNFTLKIRSTKLEDSAMYFCASRPGTGGTTTGELFFGEGSRLTVL.

The chain combines TRBV6-1 with TRBJ2-7; D remains unclear. CDR1 and CDR2 (germline): MNHNS, SASEGT. CDR3 size: 15 residues. V lost 3 bases, J lost 0 bases, and 12 bases lay in between. CDR3 sequence reads: CASSDRIAGSYEQYF. DNA of the CDR3: TGTGCCAGCAGTGATAGGATCGCAGGCTCCTACGAGCAGTACTTC.

The CDR3 here is CASTGRAAGDGYTF. Here the CDR3 DNA reads TGTGCCAGTACCGGGAGGGCGGCAGGGGATGGCTACACCTTC. This rearrangement joins TRBV19 to TRBJ1-2; weak D call: TRBD1 (6 bases). Germline V gene data show CDR1 as LNHDA and CDR2 as SQIVND (reference sequence). The CDR3 has 14 residues. Trimming removed 7 bases at V and 6 bases at J, with 18 bases between.

This clone was seen a few times. The chain has TRBV7-3 and TRBJ2-3; 8 positions match TRBD2. V lost 3 bases and J lost 5; bases outside the gene matches: 4. Germline V gene sequence: CDR1 SGHTA, CDR2 FQGTGA. The length of the CDR3 is 14 residues. The CDR3, as DNA: TGTGCCAGCAGCTTCAGCGGGGGCCGAGATACGCAGTATTTT. This translates into CASSFSGGRDTQYF.

The chain recombines TRBV2 with TRBJ1-2, with 7 positions matching TRBD1. The CDR3 has 12 amino acids. Unmatched junction bases numbered 6, after V lost 5 bases and J lost 9 bases. Germline lookup yields CDR1 SNHLY and CDR2 FYNNEI. CDR3 in amino acids: CASSRDSSSYTF. The CDR3 region has the DNA TGTGCCAGCAGTAGGGACAGTTCCAGCTACACCTTC.

V gene TRBV5-4 combines with J gene TRBJ2-7; 15 bases agree with TRBD2. The CDR3 has 15 amino acids. V trimming: 4 bases; J trimming: 7 bases; junction bases outside the gene matches: 6. Germline V CDR1 and CDR2: SGHNT, YYREEE (reference sequence). CDR3 coding DNA: TGTGCCAGCAGCCAACGGACTAGCGGGGGGGGTGAGCAGTACTTC. It translates to CASSQRTSGGGEQYF.

The genes are TRBV30 and TRBJ1-5; D gene unclear. Looked up from germline, CDR1 is GTSNPN and CDR2 is SVGIG (reference sequence). V lost 0 bases and J lost 0, with 6 bases in between. This CDR3 contains 14 residues. The CDR3 nucleotides are TGTGCCTGGAGTGTGCCCAATAGCAATCAGCCCCAGCATTTT. It specifies CAWSVPNSNQPQHF.

The gene calls are TRBV9 and TRBJ1-6; D uncertain. The CDR3 loop spans 16 amino acids. V dropped 7 bases and J dropped 3 bases, with 17 bases sitting between them. CDR1 is SGDLS, CDR2 YYNGEE, per germline. The CDR3, as DNA: TGTGCCAGCGGGCCGACGGAGCAACACTATAATTCACCCCTCCACTTT. Residues: CASGPTEQHYNSPLHF.

V usage is TRBV19 and J usage is TRBJ2-1, with 10 bases aligning to TRBD2. V shed 4 bases, J shed 7 bases, and the junction held 7 bases outside the gene matches. Germline CDR1 is LNHDA and CDR2 is SQIVND (reference sequence). This CDR3 is 15 amino acids long. The CDR3 DNA sequence: TGTGCCAGTAGTAAAAGCGGGGGGGCCGCAAATGAGCAGTTCTTC. Encoded protein: CASSKSGGAANEQFF.

In this sample, this clone turned up once. The rearrangement links TRBV18 to TRBJ2-1, with a tentative D call TRBD1 (5 bases). V was shortened by 3 bases and J by 4 bases, with 16 bases between the two germline ends. Germline lookup yields CDR1 KGHSH and CDR2 LQKENI. This CDR3 has 16 residues. The CDR3 sequence: CASSPYFGQGYNEQFF. CDR3 DNA sequence: TGTGCCAGCTCACCCTACTTCGGGCAGGGTTACAATGAGCAGTTCTTC.

The chain links TRBV5-4 to TRBJ2-7; possibly TRBD1 for D (5 bases). CDR1 and CDR2 from the germline V gene are SGHNT and YYREEE (reference sequence). Trimming took 0 bases from V and 6 from J, leaving 16 bases between them. The CDR3 is 15 residues long. CDR3 coding DNA: TGTGCCAGCAGCTTGGACAGGCCCTCTATTGGCGAGCAGTACTTC. Residues: CASSLDRPSIGEQYF.

A few counts support this clone. The V call is TRBV19, the J call TRBJ1-2; D remains unclear. The ends were cut back, 3 bases at V and 8 bases at J, with 16 bases in the middle. There are 14 residues in the CDR3. The germline V gene encodes CDR1 LNHDA and CDR2 SQIVND (reference sequence). The DNA of the CDR3 is TGTGCCAGTAGTATTAGTCCTCGAGTAGGAGGCTACACCTTC. Translated: CASSISPRVGGYTF.